This passage covers 21 T cell receptor beta chains from one sample sequenced in a study of cytomegalovirus exposure and HLA in healthy donors. PCR employed 60 Vbeta and 13 Jbeta primers. The protocol was immunoSEQ multiplex PCR, while the TCRdb copy is restricted to in-frame clones and leaves out a portion. The sample carries 110,000 or so clones, 70% to 80% recorded once. Material for sequencing was PBMCs. The receptors originated from a female donor in good health and CMV-seronegative.

This chain connects TRBV30 to TRBJ1-1, with D unclear. Germline V gene lookup returns CDR1 GTSNPN and CDR2 SVGIG (reference sequence). CDR3 length: 10 residues. The ends were cut back, 6 bases at V and 2 bases at J, with 4 bases in the middle. The CDR3 sequence: CACSNTEAFF. The CDR3, as DNA: TGTGCCTGTTCAAACACTGAAGCTTTCTTT. The whole variable domain, remainder taken from reference TRBV30 and TRBJ1-1, is SQTIHQWPATLVQPVGSPLSLECTVEGTSNPNLYWYRQAAGRGLQLLFYSVGIGQISSEVPQNLSASRPQDRQFILSSKKLLLSDSGFYLCACSNTEAFFGQGTRLTVV.

The gene calls are TRBV5-6 and TRBJ1-1; possibly TRBD1 for D (5 bases). Germline CDR1 and CDR2: SGHDT and YYEEEE. The CDR3 runs 13 residues. V was cut by 1 base and J by 5 bases, with 9 bases left in between. CDR3 region: CASSLSGVTEAFF. CDR3 DNA: TGTGCCAGCAGCTTGTCGGGGGTTACTGAAGCTTTCTTT.

The CDR3, as DNA: TGTGCCTGGAGTGTACTAACAGGCGGTGGCTACACCTTC. This sequence encodes CAWSVLTGGGYTF. The rearrangement links TRBV30 to TRBJ1-2; D may be TRBD1 (5 bases). This CDR3 has 13 residues. The V gene's germline CDR1 is GTSNPN and CDR2 SVGIG (reference sequence). V was clipped by 0 bases and J by 7 bases, with 12 bases between them.

The chain has TRBV10-2 and TRBJ1-6; 10 bases agree with TRBD1. Germline V gene data show CDR1 as WSHSY and CDR2 as SAAADI. V was clipped by 8 bases and J by 9 bases; unmatched bases: 7. The CDR3 is 14 residues long. The CDR3 nucleotides read TGCGCCAGCGCGGCGGGACAGGGGATTTCACCCCTCCACTTT. Residues: CASAAGQGISPLHF.

This sequence joins TRBV4-3 and TRBJ1-1; 7 nucleotides match TRBD1. V lost 5 bases and J lost 3; bases outside the gene matches: 12. Germline assignment: CDR1 LGHNA and CDR2 YSLEER. This CDR3 is built from 16 residues. The CDR3 loop is CASSYNRGVWDTEAFF. For the CDR3, the DNA is TGCGCCAGCAGCTATAACAGGGGAGTCTGGGACACTGAAGCTTTCTTT.

The J gene is TRBJ2-1, the V gene TRBV5-6; D perhaps matches TRBD1 (5 bases). The CDR3 loop spans 12 amino acids. Germline V gene data show CDR1 as SGHDT and CDR2 as YYEEEE. The V end was cut by 4 bases, the J end by 7 bases, with 9 bases between. The CDR3 here is CASSPQGNEQFF. CDR3 DNA: TGTGCCAGCAGCCCTCAGGGAAATGAGCAGTTCTTC.

This chain connects TRBV4-1 to TRBJ1-6; D unresolved. CDR3 length: 12 residues. The V gene lost 4 bases and the J gene lost 11 bases, with 9 bases spanning the gap. CDR1 MGHRA and CDR2 YSYEKL come from the germline V gene. Here the CDR3 reads CASSPAGAPLHF. The CDR3 region has the DNA TGCGCCAGCAGCCCAGCGGGCGCACCCCTCCACTTT.

This rearrangement joins TRBV6-1 to TRBJ1-2; tentative D call: TRBD1 (6 bases). Germline V gene sequence: CDR1 MNHNS, CDR2 SASEGT. The CDR3 runs to 18 residues. V was clipped by 4 bases and J by 0 bases, with 21 bases between them. CDR3: CASSAQPLTGPANYGYTF. The CDR3 DNA is TGTGCCAGCAGTGCTCAACCATTGACAGGACCCGCTAACTATGGCTACACCTTC.

The chain has TRBV10-1 and TRBJ1-1, with 7 bases lining up with TRBD1. Trimming at V came to 6 bases and at J to 5 bases, leaving 15 bases not matched to a gene. The CDR3 loop spans 16 amino acids. Germline V gene lookup returns CDR1 WNHNN and CDR2 SYGVQD (reference sequence). CDR3 coding DNA: TGCGCCAGCAGCCCCGGGACAGCCCCTCTACAGACTGAAGCTTTCTTT. As protein: CASSPGTAPLQTEAFF.

The chain carries TRBV5-1 and TRBJ2-6; D is possibly TRBD2 (5 bases). This CDR3 has 17 residues. The ends were cut back, 2 bases at V and 0 bases at J, with 12 bases in the middle. CDR1 is SGHRS, CDR2 YFSETQ, per germline. The CDR3 coding sequence is TGCGCCAGCAGCTTTGTGCCACTAGACTCTGGGGCCAACGTCCTGACTTTC. Translation: CASSFVPLDSGANVLTF.

This chain links TRBV19 with TRBJ2-7; 9 nucleotides agree with TRBD1. Germline CDR1 LNHDA, CDR2 SQIVND (reference sequence). V lost 9 bases to trimming and J lost 7 bases; unmatched junction nucleotides: 13. The CDR3 totals 14 residues. The CDR3 is CASQVTGGVGEQYF. The CDR3 nucleotides are TGTGCCAGCCAAGTGACAGGGGGGGTGGGGGAGCAGTACTTC.

About this clone: It is likely a read error: a sequence one base away is far more abundant. Other DNA sequences within the sample encode an identical CDR3. This chain joins TRBV4-1 and TRBJ2-1; D might be TRBD2 (5 bases). Germline loops: CDR1 MGHRA, CDR2 YSYEKL. Trimming removed 1 base at V and 4 bases at J, with 11 bases between. CDR3 size: 15 residues. The CDR3 spells CASSQASGDYNEQFF. CDR3 coding DNA: TGCGCCAGCAGCCAAGCCAGCGGAGATTACAATGAGCAGTTCTTC.

This clone occurred once. This chain connects TRBV7-7 to TRBJ2-3; the match to TRBD1 covers 8 bases. The V segment lost 5 bases and the J segment 5 bases; nucleotides outside the gene matches: 6. The CDR3 is made up of 14 amino acids. From germline, CDR1 is SSHAT and CDR2 FNYEAQ (reference sequence). The CDR3, as DNA: TGTGCCAGCAGCCCCAGGGGGCAGGGAGATACGCAGTATTTT. Its protein product is CASSPRGQGDTQYF.

The chain employs TRBV5-6 and TRBJ2-4; D gene ambiguous. This CDR3 comprises 13 residues. The V end lost 0 bases, the J end lost 3 bases, and 4 bases lay between the germline ends. Germline values: CDR1 SGHDT, CDR2 YYEEEE. CDR3 in amino acids: CASSLASKNIQYF. The CDR3 bases are TGTGCCAGCAGCTTGGCCAGCAAAAACATTCAGTACTTC.

The chain couples TRBV30 to TRBJ1-5, with 7 bases matching TRBD1. J gave up 0 bases and V 2 bases, and 4 bases lay outside the gene matches. The CDR3 is 15 amino acids. Germline V lookup: CDR1 GTSNPN, CDR2 SVGIG (reference sequence). The CDR3 sequence is CAWSRQGGSNQPQHF. The DNA for the CDR3 is TGTGCCTGGAGTCGCCAGGGGGGTAGCAATCAGCCCCAGCATTTT.

V is TRBV7-9 and J is TRBJ2-3; D gene uncertain. CDR1 is SEHNR and CDR2 is FQNEAQ in the germline V gene (reference sequence). This CDR3 comprises 16 residues. The V and J ends lost 5 bases and 0 bases respectively, with 15 bases between them. In nucleotides, the CDR3 is TGTGCCAGCAGCCTAAGGTCGGGTAAAAGCACAGATACGCAGTATTTT. Translation: CASSLRSGKSTDTQYF.

This chain joins TRBV28 and TRBJ1-4, with D maybe TRBD1 (5 bases). Trimming removed 1 base from V and 2 bases from J, with 17 bases in between. The CDR3 loop spans 18 amino acids. Germline values: CDR1 MDHEN, CDR2 SYDVKM. The CDR3 here is CASSLSRRQGFTNEKLFF. DNA of the CDR3: TGTGCCAGCAGTTTATCCCGGCGGCAGGGCTTCACTAATGAAAAACTGTTTTTT.

This rearrangement joins TRBV9 to TRBJ2-5; D not certain. V was trimmed by 0 bases and J by 5 bases, leaving 23 bases between them. The germline CDR1 and CDR2 sequences are SGDLS and YYNGEE. This CDR3 contains 18 residues. CDR3 region: CASSVGALYDSLRETQYF. The CDR3 DNA reads TGTGCCAGCAGCGTAGGAGCCTTATATGATTCCCTCAGGGAGACCCAGTACTTC.

This chain joins TRBV2 and TRBJ1-1; 10 bases fit TRBD1. The germline gives CDR1 SNHLY, CDR2 FYNNEI. The CDR3 extends over 14 amino acids. J lost 1 base, V lost 8 bases, and 4 bases had no gene match. The CDR3 DNA follows: TGTGCCAGCCCGGGGGACAGGGGGAACACTGAAGCTTTCTTT. Amino acid sequence: CASPGDRGNTEAFF.

CDR3 amino acids: CASSPLAGASYEQYF. Written as DNA, the CDR3 is TGTGCCAGCAGCCCCTTAGCGGGGGCCTCCTACGAGCAGTACTTC. The genes are TRBV6-5 and TRBJ2-7, with TRBD2 identical over 9 bases. Germline lookup yields CDR1 MNHEY and CDR2 SVGAGI. The CDR3 spans 15 residues. V was clipped by 6 bases and J by 0 bases; unmatched bases: 6.

In this sample, this clone turned up a few times. Compared with germline, one end of the junction differs, possibly owing to a read error. The chain recombines TRBV7-9 with TRBJ1-4, with 7 positions matching TRBD1. CDR3 length: 16 amino acids. Germline V lookup: CDR1 SEHNR, CDR2 FQNEAQ (reference sequence). CDR3 sequence (DNA): TGTTCCAGCAGCTCCCCCGGGACAGTCCATAATGAAAAACTGTTTTTT. Its translation is CSSSSPGTVHNEKLFF.